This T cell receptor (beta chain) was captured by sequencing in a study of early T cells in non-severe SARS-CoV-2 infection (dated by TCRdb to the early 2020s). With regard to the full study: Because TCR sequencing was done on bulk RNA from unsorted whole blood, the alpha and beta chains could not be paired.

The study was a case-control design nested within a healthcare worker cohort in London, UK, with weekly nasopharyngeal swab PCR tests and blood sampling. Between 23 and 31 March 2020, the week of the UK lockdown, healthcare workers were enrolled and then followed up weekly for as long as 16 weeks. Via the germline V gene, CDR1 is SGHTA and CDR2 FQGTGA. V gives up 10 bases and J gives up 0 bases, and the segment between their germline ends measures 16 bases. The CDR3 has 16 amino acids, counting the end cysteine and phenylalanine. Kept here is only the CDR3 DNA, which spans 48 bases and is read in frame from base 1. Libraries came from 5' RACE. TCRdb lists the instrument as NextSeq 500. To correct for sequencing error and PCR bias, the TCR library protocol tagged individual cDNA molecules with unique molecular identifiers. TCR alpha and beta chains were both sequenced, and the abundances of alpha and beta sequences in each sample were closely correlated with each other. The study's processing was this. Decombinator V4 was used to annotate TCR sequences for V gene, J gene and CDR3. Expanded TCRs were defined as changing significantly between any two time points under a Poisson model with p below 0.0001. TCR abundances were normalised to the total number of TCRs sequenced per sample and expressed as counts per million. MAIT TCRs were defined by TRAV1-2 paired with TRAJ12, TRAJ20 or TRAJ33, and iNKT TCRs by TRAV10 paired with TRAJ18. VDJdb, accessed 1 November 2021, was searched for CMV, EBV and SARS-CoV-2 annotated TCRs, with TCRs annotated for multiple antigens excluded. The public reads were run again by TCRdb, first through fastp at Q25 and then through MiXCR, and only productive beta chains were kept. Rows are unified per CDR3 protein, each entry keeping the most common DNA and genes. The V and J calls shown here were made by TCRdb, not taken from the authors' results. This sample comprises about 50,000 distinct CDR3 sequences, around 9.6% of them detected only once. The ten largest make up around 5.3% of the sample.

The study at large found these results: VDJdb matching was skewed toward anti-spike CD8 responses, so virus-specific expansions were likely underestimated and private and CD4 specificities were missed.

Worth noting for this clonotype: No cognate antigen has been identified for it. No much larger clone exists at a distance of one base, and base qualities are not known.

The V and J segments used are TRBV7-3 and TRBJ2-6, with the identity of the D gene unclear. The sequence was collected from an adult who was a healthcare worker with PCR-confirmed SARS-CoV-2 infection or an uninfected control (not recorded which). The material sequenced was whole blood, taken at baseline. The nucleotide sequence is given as TGTGCCACAGCACTTACTGGGAACTCTGGGGCCAACGTCCTGACTTTC. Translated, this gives CATALTGNSGANVLTF.